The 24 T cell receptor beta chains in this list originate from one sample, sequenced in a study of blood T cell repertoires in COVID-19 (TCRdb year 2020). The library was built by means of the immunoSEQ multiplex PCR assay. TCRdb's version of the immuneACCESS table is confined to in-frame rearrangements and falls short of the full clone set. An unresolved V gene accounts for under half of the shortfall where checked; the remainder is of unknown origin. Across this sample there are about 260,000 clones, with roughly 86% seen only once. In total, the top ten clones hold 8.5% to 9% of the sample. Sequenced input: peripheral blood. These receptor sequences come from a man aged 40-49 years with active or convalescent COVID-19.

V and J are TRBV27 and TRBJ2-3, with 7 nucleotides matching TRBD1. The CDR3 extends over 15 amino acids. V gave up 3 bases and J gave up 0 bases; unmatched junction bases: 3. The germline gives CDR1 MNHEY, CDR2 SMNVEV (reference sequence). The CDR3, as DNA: TGTGCCAGCAGTTTGGGACAGCTAAGCACAGATACGCAGTATTTT. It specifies CASSLGQLSTDTQYF.

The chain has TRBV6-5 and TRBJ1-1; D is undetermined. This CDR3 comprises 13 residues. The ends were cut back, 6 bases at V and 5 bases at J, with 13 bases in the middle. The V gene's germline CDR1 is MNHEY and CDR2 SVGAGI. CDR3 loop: CASSGSRRTEAFF. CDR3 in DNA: TGTGCCAGCAGCGGGAGTCGGAGGACTGAAGCTTTCTTT.

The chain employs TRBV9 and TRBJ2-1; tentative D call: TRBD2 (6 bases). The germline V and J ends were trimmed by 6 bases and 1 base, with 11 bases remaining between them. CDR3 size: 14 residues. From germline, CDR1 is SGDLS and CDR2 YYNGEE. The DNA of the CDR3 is TGTGCCAGCAACGTCGCGGGATCCTACAATGAGCAGTTCTTC. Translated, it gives CASNVAGSYNEQFF.

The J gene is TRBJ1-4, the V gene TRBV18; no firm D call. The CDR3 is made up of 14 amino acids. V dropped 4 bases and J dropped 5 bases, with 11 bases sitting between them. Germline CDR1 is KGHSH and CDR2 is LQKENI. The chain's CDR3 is CASSRAPGNEKLFF. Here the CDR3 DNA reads TGTGCCAGCTCACGGGCCCCGGGGAATGAAAAACTGTTTTTT.

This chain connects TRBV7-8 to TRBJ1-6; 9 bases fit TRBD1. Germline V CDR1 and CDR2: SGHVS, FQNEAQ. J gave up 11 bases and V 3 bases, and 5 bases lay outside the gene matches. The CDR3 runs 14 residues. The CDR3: CASSFNRGRAPLHF. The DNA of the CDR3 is TGTGCCAGCAGCTTCAACAGGGGGCGAGCACCCCTCCACTTT.

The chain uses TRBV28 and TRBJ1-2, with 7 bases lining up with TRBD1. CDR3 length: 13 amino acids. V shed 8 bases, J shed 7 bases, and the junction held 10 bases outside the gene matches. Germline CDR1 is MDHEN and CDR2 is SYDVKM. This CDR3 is CASGSGAGGGYTF. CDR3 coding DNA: TGTGCCAGCGGAAGTGGGGCAGGGGGTGGCTACACCTTC.

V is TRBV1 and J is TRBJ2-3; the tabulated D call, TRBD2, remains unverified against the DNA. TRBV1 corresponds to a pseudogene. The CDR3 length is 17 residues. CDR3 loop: CTSSRAGGLACPDTQYF. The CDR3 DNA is TGCACCAGCAGCCGAGCAGGGGGACTAGCGTGCCCAGATACGCAGTATTTT.

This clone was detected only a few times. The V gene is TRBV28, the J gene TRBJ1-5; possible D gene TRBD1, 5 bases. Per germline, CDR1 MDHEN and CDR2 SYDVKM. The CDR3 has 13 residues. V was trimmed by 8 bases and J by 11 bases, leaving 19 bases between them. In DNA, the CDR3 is TGTGCCAGCTGGGCAGGGTGGGGCCTGTCCCAGCATTTT. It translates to CASWAGWGLSQHF.

CDR3 coding DNA: TGTGCCAGCAGCCTAGCCCTGAGTGATACGCAGTATTTT. Translation gives CASSLALSDTQYF. The chain recombines TRBV11-3 with TRBJ2-3; a weak D match, TRBD2 (5 bases). The CDR3 totals 13 residues. The germline V gene has CDR1 SGHNT and CDR2 YENEEA. V shed 5 bases and J shed 6 bases, with 12 bases lying between them.

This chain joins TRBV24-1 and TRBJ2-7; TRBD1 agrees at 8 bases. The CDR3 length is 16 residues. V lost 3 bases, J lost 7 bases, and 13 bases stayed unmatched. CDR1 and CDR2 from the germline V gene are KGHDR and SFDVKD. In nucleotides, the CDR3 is TGTGCCACCAGTGATCGCGGACAGGGAGAATGGGGGGAGCAGTACTTC. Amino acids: CATSDRGQGEWGEQYF.

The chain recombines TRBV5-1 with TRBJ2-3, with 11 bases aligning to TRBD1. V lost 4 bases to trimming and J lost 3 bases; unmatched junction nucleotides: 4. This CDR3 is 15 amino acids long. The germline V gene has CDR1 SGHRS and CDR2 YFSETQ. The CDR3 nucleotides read TGCGCCAGCAGCATCGGACAGGGGGCTACAGATACGCAGTATTTT. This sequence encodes CASSIGQGATDTQYF.

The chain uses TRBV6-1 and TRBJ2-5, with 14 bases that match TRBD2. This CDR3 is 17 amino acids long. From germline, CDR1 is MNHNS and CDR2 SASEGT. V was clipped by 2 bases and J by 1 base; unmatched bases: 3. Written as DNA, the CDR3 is TGTGCCAGCAGTGAAAGACTAGCGGGGGGGCCCCAAGAGACCCAGTACTTC. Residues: CASSERLAGGPQETQYF.

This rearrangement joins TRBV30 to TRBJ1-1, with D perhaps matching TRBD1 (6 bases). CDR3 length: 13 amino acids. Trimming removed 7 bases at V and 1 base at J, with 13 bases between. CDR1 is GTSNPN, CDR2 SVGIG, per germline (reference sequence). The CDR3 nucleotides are TGTGCCTCCCGGGACAATCGGAACACTGAAGCTTTCTTT. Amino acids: CASRDNRNTEAFF.

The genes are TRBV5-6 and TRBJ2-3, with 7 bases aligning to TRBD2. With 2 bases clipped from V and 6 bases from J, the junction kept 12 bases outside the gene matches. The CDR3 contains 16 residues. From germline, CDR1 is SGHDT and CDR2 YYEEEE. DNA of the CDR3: TGTGCCAGCAGCTTTGAGAGACTAGCTGGTGTGGATACGCAGTATTTT. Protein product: CASSFERLAGVDTQYF.

The DNA of the CDR3 is TGCAGCGTTGAAGAGAGGTTTCCGGGCACTGAAGCTTTCTTT. Translating gives CSVEERFPGTEAFF. V is TRBV29-1 and J is TRBJ1-1; D gene ambiguous. This CDR3 is 14 amino acids long. Germline CDR1 is SQVTM and CDR2 is ANQGSEA. V lost 0 bases and J 4 bases, leaving 12 bases between the germline ends.

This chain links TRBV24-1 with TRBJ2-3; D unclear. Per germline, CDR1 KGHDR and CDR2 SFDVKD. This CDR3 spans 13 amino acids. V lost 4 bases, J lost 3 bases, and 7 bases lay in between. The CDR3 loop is CATSDLTTDTQYF. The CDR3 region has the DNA TGTGCCACCAGTGACCTGACTACAGATACGCAGTATTTT.

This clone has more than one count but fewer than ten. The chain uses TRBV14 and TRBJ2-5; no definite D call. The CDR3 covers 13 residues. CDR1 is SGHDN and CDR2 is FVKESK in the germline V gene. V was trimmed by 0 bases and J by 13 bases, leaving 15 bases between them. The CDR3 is CASSQDNNISGYF. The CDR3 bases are TGTGCCAGCAGCCAAGATAATAACATTTCAGGGTACTTC.

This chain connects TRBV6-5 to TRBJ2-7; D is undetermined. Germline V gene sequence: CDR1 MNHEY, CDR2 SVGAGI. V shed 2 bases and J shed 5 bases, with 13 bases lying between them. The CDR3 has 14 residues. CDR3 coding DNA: TGTGCCAGCAGTTACGAGAATAATCCCCACGAGCAGTACTTC. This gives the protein CASSYENNPHEQYF.

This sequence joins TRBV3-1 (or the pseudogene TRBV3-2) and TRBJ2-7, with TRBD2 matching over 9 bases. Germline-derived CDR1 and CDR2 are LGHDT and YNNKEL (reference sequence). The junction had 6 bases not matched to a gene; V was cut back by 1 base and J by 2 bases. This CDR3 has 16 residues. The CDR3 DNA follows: TGTGCCAGCAGCCAAGTAAATAGACTAGCGGCCTACGAGCAGTACTTC. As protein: CASSQVNRLAAYEQYF.

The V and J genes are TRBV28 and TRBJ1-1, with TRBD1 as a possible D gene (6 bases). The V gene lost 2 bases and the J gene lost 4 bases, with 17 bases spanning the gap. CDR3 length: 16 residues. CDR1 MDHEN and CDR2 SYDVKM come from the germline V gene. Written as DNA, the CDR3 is TGTGCCAGCAGTTTAAGCGAAGCGGGAGGGGGCACTGAAGCTTTCTTT. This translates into CASSLSEAGGGTEAFF.

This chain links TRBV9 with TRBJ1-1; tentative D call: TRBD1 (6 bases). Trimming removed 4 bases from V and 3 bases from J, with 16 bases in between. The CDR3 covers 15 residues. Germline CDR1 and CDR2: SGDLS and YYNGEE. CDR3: CASSISGGTHTEAFF. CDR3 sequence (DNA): TGTGCCAGCAGCATCTCGGGGGGGACACACACTGAAGCTTTCTTT.

Here the CDR3 DNA reads TGTGCCAGCAGCAAAGAGCCCGGGACAGGGGGCTCCTACGAGCAGTACTTC. The encoded protein is CASSKEPGTGGSYEQYF. This sequence joins TRBV21-1 and TRBJ2-7; TRBD1 reflects the table's D call only, with no check against the DNA. TRBV21-1 is tagged as a pseudogene. The CDR3 runs 17 residues.

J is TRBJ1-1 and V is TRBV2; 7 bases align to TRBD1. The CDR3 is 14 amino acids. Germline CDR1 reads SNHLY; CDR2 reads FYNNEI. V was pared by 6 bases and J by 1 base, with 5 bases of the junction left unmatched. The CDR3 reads CASRRDSSNTEAFF. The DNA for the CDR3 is TGTGCCAGCAGACGGGACAGTTCGAACACTGAAGCTTTCTTT.

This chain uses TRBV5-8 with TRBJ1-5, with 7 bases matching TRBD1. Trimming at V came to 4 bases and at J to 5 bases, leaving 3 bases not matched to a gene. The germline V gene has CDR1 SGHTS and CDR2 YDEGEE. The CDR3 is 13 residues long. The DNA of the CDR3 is TGTGCCAGCAGCCGGGACAGAGATCAGCCCCAGCATTTT. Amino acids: CASSRDRDQPQHF.